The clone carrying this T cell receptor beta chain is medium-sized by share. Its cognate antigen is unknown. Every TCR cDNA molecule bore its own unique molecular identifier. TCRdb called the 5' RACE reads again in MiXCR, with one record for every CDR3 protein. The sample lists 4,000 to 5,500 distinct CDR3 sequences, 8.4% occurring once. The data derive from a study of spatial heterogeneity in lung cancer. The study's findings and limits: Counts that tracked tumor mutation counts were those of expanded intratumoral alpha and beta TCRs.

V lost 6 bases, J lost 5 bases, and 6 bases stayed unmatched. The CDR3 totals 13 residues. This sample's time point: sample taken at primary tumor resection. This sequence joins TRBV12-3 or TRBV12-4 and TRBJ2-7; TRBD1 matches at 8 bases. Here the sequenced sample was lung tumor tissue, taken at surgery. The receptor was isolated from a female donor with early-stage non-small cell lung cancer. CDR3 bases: TGTGCCAGCAGACCAGGGGGCGTGAACGAGCAGTACTTC. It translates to CASRPGGVNEQYF.